The 31 T cell receptor beta chains given below trace back to one sample, sequenced in a study of cytomegalovirus exposure and HLA in healthy donors. Primers: 60 Vbeta forward and 13 Jbeta reverse. Repertoires were generated with immunoSEQ multiplex PCR, while TCRdb's copy carries only in-frame clones and drops some. The data contain about 120,000 clones, roughly 70% of them singletons. What was sequenced was PBMCs. The receptors here all came from a woman aged 50 to 60 in good health and CMV-seropositive.

This clone was seen more than once but under ten times. The V and J genes are TRBV27 and TRBJ2-1; D is possibly TRBD1 (6 bases). V lost 6 bases to trimming and J lost 4 bases, with 13 bases between them. The CDR3 totals 14 residues. CDR1 and CDR2 (germline): MNHEY, SMNVEV (reference sequence). CDR3 loop: CASRQNRDYNEQFF. The DNA of the CDR3 is TGTGCCAGCAGGCAAAACAGGGATTACAATGAGCAGTTCTTC.

This clone has just a few counts. The rearrangement links TRBV9 to TRBJ2-7, with TRBD1 matching 11 bases. J was trimmed by 6 bases and V by 4 bases; bases with no gene match: 12. Germline CDR1 SGDLS, CDR2 YYNGEE. CDR3 length equals 16 residues. The CDR3 reads CASSPRTGGSWGEQYF. CDR3 bases: TGTGCCAGCAGCCCCCGGACAGGGGGCAGCTGGGGCGAGCAGTACTTC. The full variable domain, its missing parts supplied by reference TRBV9 and TRBJ2-7, is DSGVTQTPKHLITATGQRVTLRCSPRSGDLSVYWYQQSLDQGLQFLIQYYNGEERAKGNILERFSAQQFPDLHSELNLSSLELGDSALYFCASSPRTGGSWGEQYFGPGTRLTVT.

The rearrangement links TRBV12-2 to TRBJ2-7; the table gives TRBD1 as D, unverified against the DNA. TRBV12-2 is an annotated pseudogene. This CDR3 comprises 16 residues. CDR3 residues: CASRLADRGWSYEQYF. Written as DNA, the CDR3 is TGTGCAAGTCGCTTAGCGGACAGGGGTTGGTCCTACGAGCAGTACTTC.

The V gene is TRBV5-4, the J gene TRBJ1-1; possibly TRBD1 for D (6 bases). The V end lost 0 bases, the J end lost 5 bases, and 17 bases lay between the germline ends. The CDR3 length is 16 residues. Germline V CDR1 and CDR2: SGHNT, YYREEE (reference sequence). The DNA of the CDR3 is TGTGCCAGCAGCTTGGCCGGGCGGGGGCGAGGAACTGAAGCTTTCTTT. Encoded protein: CASSLAGRGRGTEAFF.

This clone has only one observation. The chain carries TRBV27 and TRBJ1-2; D is uncertain. CDR1 is MNHEY and CDR2 is SMNVEV in the germline V gene (reference sequence). V dropped 5 bases and J dropped 7 bases, with 14 bases sitting between them. The CDR3 is made up of 13 amino acids. CDR3 DNA sequence: TGTGCCAGCAGTGAGGGAGGAACTATTGGCTACACCTTC. Protein product: CASSEGGTIGYTF.

The CDR3 loop is CASSLYNRIRRGKTEAFF. The CDR3 DNA reads as TGTGCCAGCAGCTTGTACAACAGGATCAGGAGGGGAAAAACTGAAGCTTTCTTT. This chain joins TRBV7-4 and TRBJ1-1; D may be TRBD1 (5 bases). The CDR3 contains 18 residues. With 3 bases removed from V and 5 bases from J, the gap between germline ends came to 25 bases. Looked up from germline, CDR1 is SGHVT and CDR2 is SQSDAQ.

The V and J genes are TRBV7-2 and TRBJ1-1; no clear D. CDR1 SGHTA and CDR2 FQGNSA come from the germline V gene. The V gene lost 5 bases and the J gene lost 11 bases, with 18 bases spanning the gap. The CDR3 is made up of 13 amino acids. DNA for the CDR3: TGTGCCAGCAGCCTCCCCGGAGGGTTAAGGGCTTTCTTT. Translating gives CASSLPGGLRAFF. The variable domain in full, completed from reference TRBV7-2 and TRBJ1-1, reads GAGVSQSPSNKVTEKGKDVELRCDPISGHTALYWYRQSLGQGLEFLIYFQGNSAPDKSGLPSDRFSAERTGGSVSTLTIQRTQQEDSAVYLCASSLPGGLRAFFGQGTRLTVV.

The CDR3 region is CASSVQGGEKLFF. For the CDR3, the DNA is TGTGCCAGCAGTGTCCAGGGAGGTGAAAAACTGTTTTTT. This chain connects TRBV6-4 to TRBJ1-4; a weak D match, TRBD1 (5 bases). V was clipped by 4 bases and J by 7 bases, with 10 bases between them. The CDR3 length is 13 residues. Germline V CDR1 and CDR2: MRHNA, SNTAGT.

This clone was observed a handful of times. This rearrangement joins TRBV5-5 to TRBJ1-3; D is unclear. Trimming removed 1 base from V and 0 bases from J, with 8 bases in between. The CDR3 contains 15 residues. Germline loops: CDR1 SGHKS, CDR2 YYEKEE (reference sequence). The CDR3 sequence: CASSLQVFSGNTIYF. The CDR3 coding sequence is TGTGCCAGCAGCTTGCAGGTCTTCTCTGGAAACACCATATATTTT.

This clone was seen more than once but under ten times. The rearrangement joins TRBV18 to TRBJ2-7, with unresolved D. The CDR3 is 12 residues long. Germline V gene data show CDR1 as KGHSH and CDR2 as LQKENI. Trimming shortened V by 3 bases and J by 4 bases, and 7 bases separated the two germline ends. This CDR3 is CASSPARYEQYF. The CDR3 region has the DNA TGTGCCAGCTCACCTGCCAGATACGAGCAGTACTTC.

This chain uses TRBV19 with TRBJ2-7; 10 positions match TRBD2. Germline assignment: CDR1 LNHDA and CDR2 SQIVND (reference sequence). V dropped 8 bases and J dropped 3; count of bases not matched to a gene: 16. There are 17 residues in the CDR3. The CDR3 bases are TGTGCCAGTTCTTTGACTAGCGGGTTCTCCGGGGTCTACGAGCAGTACTTC. Its translation: CASSLTSGFSGVYEQYF.

The V call is TRBV7-6, the J call TRBJ2-7; D is unclear. The V gene's germline CDR1 is SGHVS and CDR2 FNYEAQ. The CDR3 totals 14 residues. V was cut by 1 base and J by 2 bases, with 9 bases left in between. The CDR3 spells CASSLEHGAYEQYF. The DNA for the CDR3 is TGTGCCAGCAGCTTAGAACACGGAGCCTACGAGCAGTACTTC.

The chain joins TRBV11-2 to TRBJ1-3; TRBD1 agrees at 7 bases. J gave up 0 bases and V 6 bases, and 5 bases lay outside the gene matches. The CDR3 is made up of 15 amino acids. In germline, CDR1 is SGHAT, CDR2 FQNNGV. The CDR3 region has the DNA TGTGCCAGCAGAACGGACAGGCTCTCTGGAAACACCATATATTTT. As protein: CASRTDRLSGNTIYF.

V usage is TRBV5-4 and J usage is TRBJ2-1; TRBD2 matches at 14 bases. CDR3 length: 16 amino acids. The V gene's germline CDR1 is SGHNT and CDR2 YYREEE (reference sequence). V was clipped by 4 bases and J by 8 bases; unmatched bases: 8. The chain's CDR3 is CASSLAAGLAGDEQFF. DNA of the CDR3: TGTGCCAGCAGCCTTGCCGCGGGACTAGCGGGGGATGAGCAGTTCTTC. The variable domain in full, with the rest retrieved from reference TRBV5-4 and TRBJ2-1, is ETGVTQSPTHLIKTRGQQVTLRCSSQSGHNTVSWYQQALGQGPQFIFQYYREEENGRGNFPPRFSGLQFPNYSSELNVNALELDDSALYLCASSLAAGLAGDEQFFGPGTRLTVL.

The chain employs TRBV19 and TRBJ2-7, with 9 bases aligning to TRBD2. The trim removed 3 bases at V and 4 bases at J, leaving 7 bases unmatched. Germline V gene data show CDR1 as LNHDA and CDR2 as SQIVND (reference sequence). This CDR3 is built from 15 residues. The CDR3 protein is CASSIGAGGPYEQYF. The DNA of the CDR3 is TGTGCCAGTAGTATCGGGGCGGGAGGGCCGTACGAGCAGTACTTC. The full variable domain, completed using reference TRBV19 and TRBJ2-7, is DGGITQSPKYLFRKEGQNVTLSCEQNLNHDAMYWYRQDPGQGLRLIYYSQIVNDFQKGDIAEGYSVSREKKESFPLTVTSAQKNPTAFYLCASSIGAGGPYEQYFGPGTRLTVT.

This clone was detected once. The sample carries other DNA sequences with the same CDR3. The chain is built from TRBV7-2 and TRBJ1-1; TRBD1 matches 8 bases. The CDR3 is 14 residues long. CDR1 SGHTA and CDR2 FQGNSA come from the germline V gene. The V segment lost 5 bases and the J segment 1 base; nucleotides outside the gene matches: 3. The CDR3 coding sequence is TGTGCCAGCAGCCGGGACAGGACGAACACTGAAGCTTTCTTT. Protein sequence: CASSRDRTNTEAFF.

This clone was seen a handful of times. The chain joins TRBV5-4 to TRBJ1-1; D remains unclear. The CDR3 totals 16 residues. Germline V gene data show CDR1 as SGHNT and CDR2 as YYREEE (reference sequence). V was trimmed by 0 bases and J by 3 bases, leaving 15 bases between them. In DNA, the CDR3 is TGTGCCAGCAGCTTGGCCGGCAGCAGAGGATACACTGAAGCTTTCTTT. This sequence encodes CASSLAGSRGYTEAFF.

This chain uses TRBV7-9 with TRBJ1-1; possible D gene TRBD1, 6 bases. Trimming stripped 1 base from V and 0 bases from J, with 12 bases between. Germline V lookup: CDR1 SEHNR, CDR2 FQNEAQ (reference sequence). The CDR3 loop spans 16 amino acids. The CDR3 bases are TGTGCCAGCAGCTTAGATGTAGGGACAATGAACACTGAAGCTTTCTTT. As protein: CASSLDVGTMNTEAFF.

This rearrangement joins TRBV7-9 to TRBJ1-1, with 8 bases identical to TRBD1. V shed 2 bases, J shed 0 bases, and the junction held 5 bases outside the gene matches. The germline V gene encodes CDR1 SEHNR and CDR2 FQNEAQ (reference sequence). The CDR3 runs 16 residues. In DNA, the CDR3 is TGTGCCAGCAGCTTACCGCCAGGGGGCATGAACACTGAAGCTTTCTTT. Amino acid sequence: CASSLPPGGMNTEAFF.

The V and J genes are TRBV5-6 and TRBJ2-5; D possibly corresponds to TRBD1 (6 bases). V lost 4 bases, J lost 4 bases, and 17 bases lay in between. Germline CDR1 SGHDT, CDR2 YYEEEE. The CDR3 sequence is 15 residues long. CDR3 region: CASSDTRTDLETQYF. In DNA, the CDR3 is TGTGCCAGCAGCGATACTAGGACAGATCTAGAGACCCAGTACTTC.

The chain uses TRBV27 and TRBJ1-1, with a weak D call TRBD1 (6 bases). The CDR3 loop spans 11 amino acids. The V end was cut by 6 bases, the J end by 7 bases, with 9 bases between. Germline CDR1 is MNHEY and CDR2 is SMNVEV (reference sequence). This CDR3 is CASRQQGEAFF. The CDR3 nucleotides read TGTGCCAGCAGGCAACAGGGTGAAGCTTTCTTT.

The chain combines TRBV19 with TRBJ1-2; a weak D match, TRBD1 (6 bases). The CDR3 spans 13 residues. V lost 6 bases and J lost 3, with 11 bases in between. Germline assignment: CDR1 LNHDA and CDR2 SQIVND (reference sequence). CDR3 in amino acids: CASRRPGDYGYTF. For the CDR3, the DNA is TGTGCCAGTAGAAGGCCAGGGGACTATGGCTACACCTTC.

This clone has only a few counts. This chain joins TRBV4-2 and TRBJ2-5; TRBD1 is a possible D gene (5 bases). CDR3 length: 17 amino acids. V shed 5 bases and J shed 2 bases, with 21 bases lying between them. CDR1 and CDR2 (germline): LGHNA, YNFKEQ. CDR3: CASSNLWAGRNQETQYF. The CDR3, as DNA: TGTGCCAGCAGCAATCTTTGGGCAGGGCGAAATCAAGAGACCCAGTACTTC.

The V gene is TRBV5-1, the J gene TRBJ2-7; TRBD2 might be the D (5 bases). V was clipped by 2 bases and J by 4 bases, with 13 bases between them. This CDR3 spans 14 amino acids. The germline V gene encodes CDR1 SGHRS and CDR2 YFSETQ. Here the CDR3 DNA reads TGCGCCAGCAGCTTAGGTAATGGAGGATACGAGCAGTACTTC. Its translation: CASSLGNGGYEQYF.

The rearrangement links TRBV4-2 to TRBJ2-7; 12 nucleotides line up with TRBD1. The CDR3 runs to 20 residues. V dropped 0 bases and J dropped 3; count of bases not matched to a gene: 15. CDR1 is LGHNA, CDR2 YNFKEQ, per germline. In nucleotides, the CDR3 is TGTGCCAGCAGCCAAGATACAGGGACAGGGGGCCACGTAGGGATCTACGAGCAGTACTTC. Translating it yields CASSQDTGTGGHVGIYEQYF.

This sequence joins TRBV5-6 and TRBJ2-1; D possibly corresponds to TRBD1 (6 bases). Germline V gene sequence: CDR1 SGHDT, CDR2 YYEEEE. The CDR3 length is 16 residues. Trimming cost V 4 bases and J 2 bases, with 16 bases left between them. The CDR3 DNA reads TGTGCCAGCAGCCCTCAGGGGAAAACGACCTACAATGAGCAGTTCTTC. Residues: CASSPQGKTTYNEQFF.

This clone has only a few counts. This chain's CDR3 is CASSIAHFDGYTF. The CDR3 DNA sequence: TGTGCCAGTAGTATCGCACATTTTGATGGCTACACCTTC. The chain employs TRBV19 and TRBJ1-2; D uncertain. The CDR3 length is 13 residues. Germline values: CDR1 LNHDA, CDR2 SQIVND (reference sequence). V was pared by 3 bases and J by 6 bases, with 11 bases between.

This chain joins TRBV5-1 and TRBJ2-7, with 9 bases matching TRBD1. Germline V gene data show CDR1 as SGHRS and CDR2 as YFSETQ. This CDR3 region has 15 residues. Germline trimming cut 4 bases from V and 6 bases from J; bases unmatched to any gene: 11. The CDR3 nucleotides are TGCGCCAGCAGCCAGGAGGGGACAGGGAAAGGCGAGCAGTACTTC. This gives the protein CASSQEGTGKGEQYF.

The chain employs TRBV21-1 and TRBJ1-5; the table's D gene call, TRBD1, was not cross checked with the DNA. TRBV21-1 is a pseudogene locus. CDR3 size: 19 residues. CDR3 DNA: TGTGCCAGCAGCAATGGAATCGAACAGGGCGCGAGTACGAATCAGCCCCAGCATTTT. Its translation is CASSNGIEQGASTNQPQHF.

The rearrangement uses TRBV6-6 and TRBJ2-1, with TRBD2 as a possible D gene (7 bases). The CDR3 consists of 15 residues. Germline V CDR1 and CDR2: MNHNY, SVGAGI (reference sequence). V lost 5 bases and J 0 bases, leaving 11 bases between the germline ends. In DNA, the CDR3 is TGTGCCAGCAGTAGGGGGGGGGCCTCCTACAATGAGCAGTTCTTC. Its protein is CASSRGGASYNEQFF.

The chain has TRBV5-5 and TRBJ1-1; possible D gene TRBD1, 6 bases. The germline CDR1 and CDR2 sequences are SGHKS and YYEKEE (reference sequence). The V gene lost 4 bases and the J gene lost 2 bases, with 15 bases spanning the gap. CDR3 length: 15 amino acids. DNA for the CDR3: TGTGCCAGCAGCCAAGCTAGGACAGAAAACACTGAAGCTTTCTTT. Its protein product is CASSQARTENTEAFF.